A single sample is the source of the 21 T cell receptor beta chains below, sequenced in a study of human thymus T cells. Produced via immunoSEQ multiplex PCR; TCRdb's table is partial and in-frame only. The profile shows tens of thousands of clones, just over 95% of them singletons. Resected material from corrective heart surgery provided the thymus tissue analysed. Sequencing input: thymus tissue. The receptors stem from a boy younger than two with a congenital heart defect but otherwise immunologically healthy.

The V gene is TRBV5-5, the J gene TRBJ2-5, with 7 positions matching TRBD1. Germline V gene sequence: CDR1 SGHKS, CDR2 YYEKEE (reference sequence). V trimming: 0 bases; J trimming: 5 bases; junction bases outside the gene matches: 4. The CDR3 has 14 amino acids. CDR3 sequence (DNA): TGTGCCAGCAGCTTGGACAGGGGTCGGGAGACCCAGTACTTC. Its protein is CASSLDRGRETQYF.

For this clone: One end of the junction varies from germline; a read error may be responsible. The chain combines TRBV4-1 with TRBJ2-2, with no clear D. The CDR3 runs 13 residues. Germline CDR1 and CDR2: MGHRA and YSYEKL. As DNA, the CDR3 is TGCGCCAGCAGCCAAGATCTGGGTAGGGAACTGTTTTTT. As protein: CASSQDLGRELFF.

The chain is built from TRBV7-9 and TRBJ1-3; D not resolved. The germline gives CDR1 SEHNR, CDR2 FQNEAQ (reference sequence). V gave up 2 bases and J gave up 0 bases, with 8 bases separating them. The CDR3 sequence is 15 residues long. The CDR3 nucleotides are TGTGCCAGCAGCTTAAGAGACGGCTCTGGAAACACCATATATTTT. As protein: CASSLRDGSGNTIYF.

This chain connects TRBV27 to TRBJ2-7; TRBD1 aligns across 7 bases. V was clipped by 3 bases and J by 3 bases; unmatched bases: 2. This CDR3 is 13 amino acids long. The germline CDR1 and CDR2 sequences are MNHEY and SMNVEV (reference sequence). In DNA, the CDR3 is TGTGCCAGCAGTTTTCAGGGGGTCTACGAGCAGTACTTC. It encodes CASSFQGVYEQYF.

V is TRBV28 and J is TRBJ1-2, with a weak D call TRBD1 (6 bases). Germline V lookup: CDR1 MDHEN, CDR2 SYDVKM. This CDR3 has 12 amino acids. Trimming removed 8 bases at V and 2 bases at J, with 9 bases between. The CDR3 spells CASQRGNYGYTF. CDR3 DNA: TGTGCCAGCCAAAGGGGGAACTATGGCTACACCTTC.

The genes are TRBV5-4 and TRBJ1-1; D unclear. Trimming took off 4 bases at V and 0 bases at J, with 10 bases between the two ends. This CDR3 has 14 amino acids. Germline V gives CDR1 SGHNT, CDR2 YYREEE (reference sequence). Written as DNA, the CDR3 is TGTGCCAGCAGCCGAACACAGATGAACACTGAAGCTTTCTTT. It encodes CASSRTQMNTEAFF.

V usage is TRBV9 and J usage is TRBJ2-7, with a possible D match to TRBD2 (6 bases). Trimming took 0 bases from V and 2 from J, leaving 21 bases between them. Per the germline V gene, CDR1 is SGDLS and CDR2 is YYNGEE. The CDR3 has 18 amino acids. CDR3 residues: CASSVAEPGRDGPYEQYF. CDR3 in DNA: TGTGCCAGCAGCGTAGCTGAACCAGGGCGGGACGGTCCCTACGAGCAGTACTTC.

For the CDR3, the DNA is TGTGCCAGCAGCTGCGCCCTCCGGGTTTACAATGAGCAGTTCTTC. Protein sequence: CASSCALRVYNEQFF. The chain uses TRBV13 and TRBJ2-1; no definite D call. The germline CDR1 and CDR2 sequences are PRHDT and FYEKMQ (reference sequence). V lost 4 bases and J 4 bases, leaving 14 bases between the germline ends. The CDR3 consists of 15 residues.

This sequence joins TRBV7-9 and TRBJ1-2; D ambiguous. V was pared by 2 bases and J by 8 bases, with 24 bases between. Germline-derived CDR1 and CDR2 are SEHNR and FQNEAQ (reference sequence). This CDR3 has 17 amino acids. In nucleotides, the CDR3 is TGTGCCAGCAGCTTAAGTGCGGTTGTAGGGAAAACGAACGGCTACACCTTC. This codes for CASSLSAVVGKTNGYTF. Full variable domain (rest looked up from reference TRBV7-9 and TRBJ1-2): DTGVSQNPRHKITKRGQNVTFRCDPISEHNRLYWYRQTLGQGPEFLTYFQNEAQLEKSRLLSDRFSAERPKGSFSTLEIQRTEQGDSAMYLCASSLSAVVGKTNGYTFGSGTRLTVV.

The chain combines TRBV14 with TRBJ1-2; 10 positions agree with TRBD1. This CDR3 has 16 residues. J was trimmed by 4 bases and V by 4 bases; bases with no gene match: 9. In germline, CDR1 is SGHDN, CDR2 FVKESK. In DNA form, the CDR3 reads TGTGCCAGCAGCCGGACAGGGGGGCGCCCTAGCTATGGCTACACCTTC. It translates to CASSRTGGRPSYGYTF. Filled out from reference TRBV14 and TRBJ1-2, the complete variable domain reads EAGVTQFPSHSVIEKGQTVTLRCDPISGHDNLYWYRRVMGKEIKFLLHFVKESKQDESGMPNNRFLAERTGGTYSTLKVQPAELEDSGVYFCASSRTGGRPSYGYTFGSGTRLTVV.

In DNA form, the CDR3 reads TGTGCCAGCAGCCCCGGGACAGGGGAAGACTACGAGCAGTACTTC. It translates to CASSPGTGEDYEQYF. The rearrangement links TRBV11-3 to TRBJ2-7, with 10 bases that match TRBD1. CDR1 and CDR2 from the germline V gene are SGHNT and YENEEA. CDR3 length equals 15 residues. The trim removed 5 bases at V and 3 bases at J, leaving 7 bases unmatched.

The genes are TRBV4-3 and TRBJ2-3; the match to TRBD1 covers 7 bases. This CDR3 has 15 residues. Germline CDR1 LGHNA, CDR2 YSLEER. Germline trimming cut 2 bases from V and 1 base from J; bases unmatched to any gene: 3. DNA for the CDR3: TGCGCCAGCAGCCAACGAGACAGGGGCACAGATACGCAGTATTTT. It specifies CASSQRDRGTDTQYF.

V is TRBV23-1 and J is TRBJ1-1, with TRBD1 identical over 7 bases. TRBV23-1 belongs to the ORF category, with a function that is uncertain. CDR3 size: 20 residues. V lost 2 bases, J lost 5 bases, and 23 bases stayed unmatched. The CDR3 protein is CASSQRGVLSGQLKDTEAFF. For the CDR3, the DNA is TGCGCCAGCAGTCAACGGGGGGTATTATCGGGACAGCTAAAAGATACTGAAGCTTTCTTT.

This chain connects TRBV5-1 to TRBJ2-7; 7 bases agree with TRBD2. The CDR3 totals 14 residues. The germline gives CDR1 SGHRS, CDR2 YFSETQ. The ends lost 7 bases at V and 5 bases at J; junction bases unmatched: 12. CDR3 bases: TGCGCCAGCTGCTCCGGGACTAAGGGCGACGAGCAGTACTTC. This translates into CASCSGTKGDEQYF.

The V gene is TRBV19, the J gene TRBJ2-7, with 9 bases fitting TRBD1. The ends lost 7 bases at V and 5 bases at J; junction bases unmatched: 12. CDR1 LNHDA and CDR2 SQIVND come from the germline V gene (reference sequence). The CDR3 has 15 amino acids. CDR3 bases: TGTGCCAGTACCCCTAGGACAGGGGCAGCCGACGAGCAGTACTTC. It encodes CASTPRTGAADEQYF.

This clone was observed a single time. The chain joins TRBV4-3 to TRBJ1-4, with TRBD1 as a possible D gene (6 bases). Per germline, CDR1 LGHNA and CDR2 YSLEER. The CDR3 is 14 amino acids. Trimming cost V 4 bases and J 5 bases, with 11 bases left between them. CDR3 coding DNA: TGCGCCAGCAGCCCGGACAGCTCCAATGAAAAACTGTTTTTT. This codes for CASSPDSSNEKLFF.

The V gene is TRBV6-4, the J gene TRBJ2-2; D might be TRBD2 (5 bases). The CDR3 is made up of 17 amino acids. Germline values: CDR1 MRHNA, CDR2 SNTAGT. V was pared by 6 bases and J by 4 bases, with 21 bases between. CDR3 protein: CASSEFSWSGITGELFF. CDR3 coding DNA: TGTGCCAGCAGCGAATTCAGTTGGTCGGGGATCACCGGGGAGCTGTTTTTT.

The chain recombines TRBV6-5 with TRBJ2-1; TRBD2 is a possible D gene (6 bases). V was clipped by 4 bases and J by 8 bases, with 12 bases between them. Germline loops: CDR1 MNHEY, CDR2 SVGAGI. This CDR3 has 13 residues. The DNA of the CDR3 is TGTGCCAGCAGTTGCACCCCGGGGGATGAGCAGTTCTTC. It encodes CASSCTPGDEQFF.

This clone came up once. The J gene is TRBJ1-2, the V gene TRBV2, with 7 bases identical to TRBD1. CDR1 is SNHLY, CDR2 FYNNEI, per germline. This CDR3 spans 14 amino acids. V lost 5 bases and J lost 5; bases outside the gene matches: 8. CDR3 nucleotide sequence: TGTGCCAGCAGTTCCCAGGGGGTTTCATATGGCTACACCTTC. The encoded protein is CASSSQGVSYGYTF.

The chain is built from TRBV5-6 and TRBJ1-2; tentatively, D is TRBD1 (6 bases). This CDR3 is 16 amino acids long. Trimming pared 0 bases from V and 0 bases from J, leaving 12 bases between. Germline V gene lookup returns CDR1 SGHDT and CDR2 YYEEEE. The CDR3 coding sequence is TGTGCCAGCAGCTTGGACAGGGTCCTGACTAACTATGGCTACACCTTC. Its protein product is CASSLDRVLTNYGYTF.

The chain has TRBV9 and TRBJ2-1; D possibly corresponds to TRBD2 (7 bases). The CDR3 totals 16 residues. The V end lost 0 bases, the J end lost 5 bases, and 15 bases lay between the germline ends. Germline assignment: CDR1 SGDLS and CDR2 YYNGEE. The CDR3 nucleotides read TGTGCCAGCAGCGTAGAAGGCGGGGGCCCCCACAATGAGCAGTTCTTC. This codes for CASSVEGGGPHNEQFF.